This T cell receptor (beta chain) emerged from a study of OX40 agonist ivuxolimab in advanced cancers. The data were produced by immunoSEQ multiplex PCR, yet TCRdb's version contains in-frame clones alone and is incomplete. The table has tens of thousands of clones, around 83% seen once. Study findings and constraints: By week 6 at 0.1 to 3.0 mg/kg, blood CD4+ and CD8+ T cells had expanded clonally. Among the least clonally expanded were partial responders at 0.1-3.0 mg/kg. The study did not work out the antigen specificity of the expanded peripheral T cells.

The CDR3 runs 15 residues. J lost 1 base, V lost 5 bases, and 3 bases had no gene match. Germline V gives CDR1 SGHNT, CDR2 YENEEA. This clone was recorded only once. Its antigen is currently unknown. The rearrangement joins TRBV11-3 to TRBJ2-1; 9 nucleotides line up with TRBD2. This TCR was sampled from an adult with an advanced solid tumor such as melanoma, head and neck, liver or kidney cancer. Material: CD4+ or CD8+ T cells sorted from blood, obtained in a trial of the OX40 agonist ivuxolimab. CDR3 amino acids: CASSPTSGSYNEQFF. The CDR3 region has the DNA TGTGCCAGCAGCCCCACTAGCGGGTCCTACAATGAGCAGTTCTTC. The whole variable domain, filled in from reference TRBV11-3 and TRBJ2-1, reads EAGVVQSPRYKIIEKKQPVAFWCNPISGHNTLYWYLQNLGQGPELLIRYENEEAVDDSQLPKDRFSAERLKGVDSTLKIQPAELGDSAVYLCASSPTSGSYNEQFFGPGTRLTVL.